This T cell receptor (beta chain) was recorded in a study of shared clonotypes between healthy human individuals. Trimming removed 5 bases at V and 2 bases at J, with 5 bases between. The CDR3 is made up of 11 amino acids. CDR1 and CDR2 (germline): GTSNPN, SVGIG (reference sequence). The assay was immunoSEQ multiplex PCR, and TCRdb's table has in-frame clones only and misses some. The table shows a few million clones, with 85% to 95% occurring only once. The receptor's source is a man aged 18 to 29 in good health. Some clones in this sample may be carry-over from other donors' samples. The chain recombines TRBV30 with TRBJ2-3; possibly TRBD1 for D (5 bases). Sequencing input: naive CD4+ T cells from PBMCs. Subset: CD45RA+ positively selected. For the CDR3, the DNA is TGTGCCTGGGGGGCCACAGATACGCAGTATTTT. Its translation is CAWGATDTQYF.